This TCR beta chain came from a study of CD8 T cells in Susac syndrome. Random hexamers were used to reverse transcribe an amount of about 0.45 to 1 ug RNA. One entry per CDR3 protein results from TCRdb running MiXCR on the immunoSEQ multiplex PCR reads. The sample contains some 140,000 distinct CDR3 sequences, over 90% of which appear only once. The sequenced sample was CD8+ T cells from PBMCs. The sequence was collected from a human donor with Susac syndrome.

The CDR3 nucleotides are TGTGCCACTCTCAGGGGGATCTCCTACGAGCAGTACTTC. It is translated as CATLRGISYEQYF. The V and J genes are TRBV24-1 and TRBJ2-7; 7 positions match TRBD1. The CDR3 has 13 amino acids. Germline V CDR1 and CDR2: KGHDR, SFDVKD. V lost 10 bases, J lost 0 bases, and 5 bases stayed unmatched.